The 30 T cell receptor beta chains below come from one sample, sequenced in a study of vaccination and CD4 T cells after COVID-19. Researchers used the Oncomine TCR Beta short-read assay to sequence DNA from cultured CD4+ T cells. One entry per CDR3 protein results from TCRdb running MiXCR on the PCR reads. Among 10,000 to 15,000 distinct CDR3 sequences, 30% were seen once, and the ten largest hold around a quarter. No cognate antigen is known for these TCRs. Treatment in this sample: roughly nine-day PBMC culture with coronavirus spike peptide pools or control peptides (ViraFEST assay). Material: cultured CD4+ T cells from blood. These receptor sequences come from a human donor with COVID-19.

V and J are TRBV7-8 and TRBJ1-2; D is uncertain. CDR3 length: 14 residues. Germline CDR1 is SGHVS and CDR2 is FQNEAQ. V lost 1 base and J 2 bases, leaving 8 bases between the germline ends. The CDR3 region has the DNA TGTGCCAGCAGCTTAGGAGATAACAACTATGGCTACACCTTC. Translated, it gives CASSLGDNNYGYTF.

The V call is TRBV12-3 or TRBV12-4, the J call TRBJ1-2; D gene uncertain. This CDR3 contains 15 residues. Trimming removed 6 bases at V and 3 bases at J, with 17 bases between. CDR3 amino acids: CASSNSGRKHYGYTF. The DNA for the CDR3 is TGTGCCAGCAGCAACTCTGGACGGAAACACTATGGCTACACCTTC.

The CDR3 DNA follows: TGTGCCAGCAGCTTAAGACTAGCGGGGGCCTACGAGCAGTACTTC. Protein sequence: CASSLRLAGAYEQYF. This rearrangement joins TRBV7-2 to TRBJ2-7; 12 bases match TRBD2. Germline CDR1 is SGHTA and CDR2 is FQGNSA. The J segment lost 2 bases and the V segment lost 2 bases, leaving 1 base of the junction unmatched. The CDR3 totals 15 residues.

This clonotype occurred a few times. The chain employs TRBV20-1 and TRBJ1-5, with D possibly TRBD1 on 6 matching bases. This CDR3 is 13 amino acids long. V lost 1 base, J lost 5 bases, and 9 bases lay in between. Germline lookup yields CDR1 DFQATT and CDR2 SNEGSKA (reference sequence). The CDR3 is CSARGTADQPQHF. Written as DNA, the CDR3 is TGCAGTGCTAGAGGGACAGCGGATCAGCCCCAGCATTTT.

The chain is built from TRBV5-1 and TRBJ2-2; D gene unclear. CDR3 length equals 15 residues. Trimming took off 6 bases at V and 0 bases at J, with 12 bases between the two ends. CDR1 is SGHRS and CDR2 is YFSETQ in the germline V gene. CDR3 DNA sequence: TGCGCCAGCACCCCCCGGAGTACGAACACCGGGGAGCTGTTTTTT. Residues: CASTPRSTNTGELFF.

This clonotype was seen only a few times. This rearrangement joins TRBV20-1 to TRBJ1-6; D is possibly TRBD1 (6 bases). The CDR3 runs 15 residues. Per germline, CDR1 DFQATT and CDR2 SNEGSKA (reference sequence). Between the trimmed V and J ends, which lost 0 bases and 0 bases, there was a span of 6 bases. CDR3 sequence reads: CSAREDSSYNSPLHF. CDR3 nucleotide sequence: TGCAGTGCTAGAGAGGACAGCTCCTATAATTCACCCCTCCACTTT.

This clonotype was observed a handful of times. The gene calls are TRBV21-1 and TRBJ1-4. TRBV21-1 represents a pseudogene. The CDR3 loop spans 11 amino acids. The CDR3 DNA reads TGTGCCAGCAGAGAACGTGAAAAACTGTTTTTT. As protein: CASREREKLFF.

The chain carries TRBV29-1 and TRBJ1-1; D perhaps matches TRBD1 (5 bases). Germline CDR1 SQVTM, CDR2 ANQGSEA. The CDR3 is made up of 13 amino acids. V lost 4 bases and J 5 bases, leaving 14 bases between the germline ends. The CDR3 loop is CSVVKTGGTEAFF. DNA of the CDR3: TGCAGCGTTGTCAAAACGGGGGGTACTGAAGCTTTCTTT.

This clonotype was seen only a few times. V is TRBV7-9 and J is TRBJ2-5, with 8 nucleotides matching TRBD2. This CDR3 is 16 amino acids long. After removal of 1 base from V and 5 bases from J, the junction contained 9 bases not matched to a gene. In germline, CDR1 is SEHNR, CDR2 FQNEAQ (reference sequence). The CDR3 nucleotides are TGTGCCAGCAGCTTAGGTAGCGGGGCTTTGGCGGAGACCCAGTACTTC. Translated: CASSLGSGALAETQYF.

V is TRBV20-1 and J is TRBJ1-6, with D tentatively TRBD1 (5 bases). Germline-derived CDR1 and CDR2 are DFQATT and SNEGSKA (reference sequence). CDR3 length: 15 amino acids. V lost 5 bases, J lost 7 bases, and 18 bases lay in between. The CDR3 region is CSAPLGGTGNSPLHF. The CDR3 DNA reads as TGCAGTGCTCCTTTGGGGGGGACGGGAAATTCACCCCTCCACTTT.

This clonotype was seen more than once but under ten times. The chain carries TRBV20-1 and TRBJ2-3; D may match TRBD1 or TRBD2 (5 bases each). The ends were cut back, 6 bases at V and 2 bases at J, with 18 bases in the middle. CDR1 and CDR2 (germline): DFQATT, SNEGSKA (reference sequence). The CDR3 runs 15 residues. CDR3 coding DNA: TGCAGTGCGCCGTCCCGGGGACCCCCCACAGATACGCAGTATTTT. Its protein product is CSAPSRGPPTDTQYF.

This sequence joins TRBV12-3 or TRBV12-4 and TRBJ2-7; D perhaps matches TRBD2 (7 bases). Trimming removed 5 bases at V and 5 bases at J, with 13 bases between. This CDR3 contains 13 residues. The CDR3 DNA sequence: TGTGCCAGCAGTCTGGGGGGGCCAGACGAGCAGTACTTC. Translation: CASSLGGPDEQYF.

This clonotype turned up a few times. The rearrangement links TRBV4-2 to TRBJ1-5, with a tentative D call TRBD1 (5 bases). The CDR3 is 13 amino acids. V was cut by 4 bases and J by 5 bases, with 9 bases left in between. Germline-derived CDR1 and CDR2 are LGHNA and YNFKEQ. CDR3 sequence: CASSPDRDQPQHF. CDR3 DNA: TGTGCCAGCAGCCCCGACAGAGATCAGCCCCAGCATTTT.

The chain combines TRBV5-1 with TRBJ1-6, with a tentative D call TRBD1 (6 bases). The V end was cut by 1 base, the J end by 11 bases, with 16 bases between. The CDR3 totals 15 residues. The germline CDR1 and CDR2 sequences are SGHRS and YFSETQ. CDR3 coding DNA: TGCGCCAGCAGCTTGCAGGGGCAGGGCGGTCCACCCCTCCACTTT. Its protein product is CASSLQGQGGPPLHF.

This clonotype has a single count. No conserved phenylalanine or tryptophan ends this CDR3, so it is likely a read error. The V and J genes are TRBV7-2 and TRBJ2-1; 9 nucleotides match TRBD2. Unmatched junction bases numbered 3, after V lost 5 bases and J lost 1 base. This CDR3 has 15 residues. Per the germline V gene, CDR1 is SGHTA and CDR2 is FQGNSA. This CDR3 is CASSQGLASYNEQFL. In nucleotides, the CDR3 is TGTGCCAGCAGCCAGGGACTAGCTTCCTACAATGAGCAGTTCCTC.

This clonotype was seen only a few times. The genes are TRBV6-2 or TRBV6-3 and TRBJ1-1; tentative D call: TRBD1 (5 bases). The CDR3 is made up of 13 amino acids. Between the trimmed V and J ends, which lost 4 bases and 5 bases, there was a span of 11 bases. Germline CDR1 MNHEY, CDR2 SVGEGT. CDR3 coding DNA: TGTGCCAGCAGTTGGGGGGTAGGGACTGAAGCTTTCTTT. Translated: CASSWGVGTEAFF.

The CDR3 region is CASSVTSTLDQPQHF. The CDR3 nucleotides read TGTGCCAGCAGTGTTACCTCGACTTTGGATCAGCCCCAGCATTTT. The chain links TRBV2 to TRBJ1-5; D uncertain. The germline V gene has CDR1 SNHLY and CDR2 FYNNEI. The CDR3 is 15 residues long. V lost 4 bases and J 5 bases, leaving 15 bases between the germline ends.

There are a few counts of this clonotype. The V gene is TRBV28, the J gene TRBJ1-3; no clear D. Trimming left V 11 bases short and J 3 bases short, with 14 bases between. Germline CDR1 reads MDHEN; CDR2 reads SYDVKM. The CDR3 totals 13 residues. This CDR3 is CACSQVGGNTIYF. The CDR3 DNA sequence: TGTGCCTGCTCGCAAGTGGGTGGAAACACCATATATTTT.

A few counts support this clonotype. The genes are TRBV6-1 and TRBJ1-5; possibly TRBD1 for D (6 bases). The germline V gene has CDR1 MNHNS and CDR2 SASEGT. The CDR3 loop spans 16 amino acids. V was pared by 6 bases and J by 0 bases, with 15 bases between. In nucleotides, the CDR3 is TGTGCCAGCAGGCCCCGGACAGCTACTAGCAATCAGCCCCAGCATTTT. Protein product: CASRPRTATSNQPQHF.

J is TRBJ2-3 and V is TRBV11-2, with D possibly being TRBD1 or TRBD2 (5 bases each). CDR1 and CDR2 from the germline V gene are SGHAT and FQNNGV. The CDR3 runs to 16 residues. Trimming took 2 bases from V and 3 from J, leaving 15 bases between them. The CDR3 nucleotides are TGTGCCAGCAGCTTAAATCCCAACGGGGCGACAGATACGCAGTATTTT. This codes for CASSLNPNGATDTQYF.

Only a few counts were recorded for this clonotype. The chain is built from TRBV11-3 and TRBJ2-3; D might be TRBD1 (6 bases). The CDR3 contains 15 residues. V lost 7 bases and J 1 base, leaving 15 bases between the germline ends. The V gene's germline CDR1 is SGHNT and CDR2 YENEEA. As DNA, the CDR3 is TGTGCCAGCATCCCCGGGGACACCCGCACAGATACGCAGTATTTT. Translating gives CASIPGDTRTDTQYF.

V gene TRBV20-1 combines with J gene TRBJ1-6; TRBD1 aligns across 7 bases. V shed 5 bases, J shed 7 bases, and the junction held 5 bases outside the gene matches. The CDR3 consists of 13 residues. Germline V gene lookup returns CDR1 DFQATT and CDR2 SNEGSKA (reference sequence). The CDR3 spells CSAGSGGNSPLHF. CDR3 bases: TGCAGTGCTGGCTCAGGGGGGAATTCACCCCTCCACTTT.

J is TRBJ2-3 and V is TRBV5-4; TRBD1 matches at 10 bases. The CDR3 consists of 16 residues. In germline, CDR1 is SGHNT, CDR2 YYREEE (reference sequence). Trimming removed 3 bases from V and 3 bases from J; junction bases left unmatched: 7. The CDR3 sequence is CASSYPTGGITDTQYF. CDR3 sequence (DNA): TGTGCCAGCAGCTACCCGACAGGGGGCATTACAGATACGCAGTATTTT. Combining the CDR3 with reference TRBV5-4 and TRBJ2-3 gives the whole variable domain ETGVTQSPTHLIKTRGQQVTLRCSSQSGHNTVSWYQQALGQGPQFIFQYYREEENGRGNFPPRFSGLQFPNYSSELNVNALELDDSALYLCASSYPTGGITDTQYFGPGTRLTVL.

This clonotype appeared a few times. CDR3 protein: CASSSGHADSNQPQHF. CDR3 nucleotides: TGTGCCAGCAGCTCGGGACACGCCGATAGCAATCAGCCCCAGCATTTT. V and J are TRBV5-6 and TRBJ1-5; D possibly corresponds to TRBD1 (6 bases). Trimming removed 3 bases at V and 0 bases at J, with 13 bases between. The CDR3 contains 16 residues. In germline, CDR1 is SGHDT, CDR2 YYEEEE.

This clonotype was detected a few times. V and J are TRBV7-6 and TRBJ2-7; maybe TRBD2 (5 bases). V lost 5 bases to trimming and J lost 6 bases, with 17 bases between them. This CDR3 has 14 amino acids. Germline lookup yields CDR1 SGHVS and CDR2 FNYEAQ. For the CDR3, the DNA is TGTGCCAGCAGCCCTAATGCGGGTGAAAGCGAGCAGTACTTC. Its protein is CASSPNAGESEQYF.

This clonotype is labeled medium-sized (0.01 to 0.1%). The chain has TRBV2 and TRBJ1-2; no clear D. Germline V gives CDR1 SNHLY, CDR2 FYNNEI. Trimming stripped 0 bases from V and 1 base from J, with 9 bases between. This CDR3 comprises 15 residues. CDR3 DNA: TGTGCCAGCAGTGAAGCTGAACGGCTTAACTATGGCTACACCTTC. Its protein product is CASSEAERLNYGYTF.

The J gene is TRBJ1-6, the V gene TRBV18; D not resolved. The V gene's germline CDR1 is KGHSH and CDR2 LQKENI. The CDR3 has 13 residues. V dropped 2 bases and J dropped 4 bases, with 3 bases sitting between them. CDR3 loop: CASSPDYNSPLHF. The CDR3 bases are TGTGCCAGCTCACCAGATTATAATTCACCCCTCCACTTT. Full variable domain (remainder filled in from reference TRBV18 and TRBJ1-6): NAGVMQNPRHLVRRRGQEARLRCSPMKGHSHVYWYRQLPEEGLKFMVYLQKENIIDESGMPKERFSAEFPKEGPSILRIQQVVRGDSAAYFCASSPDYNSPLHFGNGTRLTVT.

This rearrangement joins TRBV28 to TRBJ2-7; D ambiguous. The V gene's germline CDR1 is MDHEN and CDR2 SYDVKM. This CDR3 has 12 amino acids. V lost 2 bases, J lost 6 bases, and 8 bases lay in between. CDR3: CASSLNGGEQYF. DNA of the CDR3: TGTGCCAGCAGTTTAAATGGCGGCGAGCAGTACTTC.

V gene TRBV5-4 combines with J gene TRBJ2-7; D tentatively reads TRBD1 or TRBD2 (5 bases each). The DNA end is a closer match to TRBJ2-5, so the J assignment may be wrong. The CDR3 extends over 12 amino acids. The V gene's germline CDR1 is SGHNT and CDR2 YYREEE (reference sequence). The CDR3 DNA reads as TGTGCCAGCAGCTTCGGGGCAGAGACCCAGTACTTC. Encoded protein: CASSFGAETQYF.

This clonotype was seen only a few times. The junction does not match germline at one end; this may be a read error. The rearrangement joins TRBV7-7 to TRBJ2-5; D possibly corresponds to TRBD2 (6 bases). The CDR3 extends over 13 amino acids. In germline, CDR1 is SSHAT, CDR2 FNYEAQ (reference sequence). CDR3 amino acids: CASSRDFQETQYF. The CDR3 coding sequence is TGTGCTAGCAGCAGGGACTTTCAAGAGACCCAGTACTTC. Drawing the rest from reference TRBV7-7 and TRBJ2-5, the complete variable domain is GAGVSQSPRYKVTKRGQDVTLRCDPISSHATLYWYQQALGQGPEFLTYFNYEAQPDKSGLPSDRFSAERPEGSISTLTIQRTEQRDSAMYRCASSRDFQETQYFGPGTRLLVL.